This is a list of T cell receptor beta chains from one sample in a study of response to subunit inactivated influenza vaccine. TCRdb reanalysed the RT-PCR reads using MiXCR and keeps one entry per CDR3 protein. The sample records about 540,000 distinct CDR3 sequences, under 25% being singletons. These records were also assigned to another study, of T cells expressing NK-cell markers.

Sequenced here: CD4+ T cells sorted from PBMCs, sampled about 12 days after vaccination. These receptors all come from a man aged 50 to 59 who received an inactivated influenza vaccine. CDR3s include the opening cysteine and the closing phenylalanine or tryptophan. Fields, in order: clone size, J gene, V gene, D gene, CDR3 DNA, CDR3 protein. The D gene is left open where the match is weak. Expanded clones are given a class, and other clones once, few, many or no size at all.

.,TRBJ2-7,TRBV6-1,TRBD1,TGTGCCAGCAGTCGGTCGCAGGGGGCCTACGAGCAGTACTTC,CASSRSQGAYEQYF
few,TRBJ2-3,TRBV6-2/TRBV6-3,.,TGTGCCAGCAGTTACTCTAATACGCAGTATTTT,CASSYSNTQYF
few,TRBJ2-7,TRBV15,TRBD2,TGTGCCACCAGCAGAGTTATAATAGCGGGGCTACACTACGAGCAGTACTTC,CATSRVIIAGLHYEQYF
few,TRBJ2-3,TRBV2,TRBD2,TGTGCCAGCAGTGAAGAGCGGGGGGGCCCAGATACGCAGTATTTT,CASSEERGGPDTQYF
.,TRBJ2-3,TRBV24-1,TRBD1,TGTGCCACCAGTGACTCCGGGACAGTCACAGATACGCAGTATTTT,CATSDSGTVTDTQYF
few,TRBJ1-1,TRBV19,.,TGTGCCAGTAGTATTGGCAAGGGGGAAGCTTTCTTT,CASSIGKGEAFF
.,TRBJ1-1,TRBV6-1,TRBD1,TGTGCCAGCAGGGACAGGGCGAGCACTGAAGCTTTCTTT,CASRDRASTEAFF
.,TRBJ1-3,TRBV30,.,TGTGCCTGGACCCCCAGCCGGGGAAACACCATATATTTT,CAWTPSRGNTIYF
.,TRBJ2-7,TRBV12-3/TRBV12-4,.,TGTGCCAGCAGGACGGGGCCGACCCACGAGCAGTACTTC,CASRTGPTHEQYF
.,TRBJ2-3,TRBV6-5,.,TGTGCCAGCAGTTCCCAATCCCCAACTAGGTATGCAACAGATACGCAGTATTTT,CASSSQSPTRYATDTQYF
few,TRBJ2-1,TRBV27,.,TGTGCCAGCAGTTTGGAGGGACGCGGCAATGAGCAGTTCTTC,CASSLEGRGNEQFF
few,TRBJ2-3,TRBV5-5,.,TGTGCCAGCAGCTTGTCTGGACTATTTACAGATACGCAGTATTTT,CASSLSGLFTDTQYF
.,TRBJ1-4,TRBV4-1,.,TGCGCCAGCAGCCAAGATTATGCAACTAATGAAAAACTGTTTTTT,CASSQDYATNEKLFF
many,TRBJ2-7,TRBV10-3,.,TGTGCCATCAGTGAGGGGGTTTCAAGCTCCTACGAGCAGTACTTC,CAISEGVSSSYEQYF
.,TRBJ2-3,TRBV5-1,.,TGCGCCAGCAGCTTGACGGCTAACACAGATACGCAGTATTTT,CASSLTANTDTQYF
few,TRBJ2-1,TRBV25-1,.,TGTGCCAGCAGTGATTCCCGCGGGACGGCCTACAATGAGCAGTTCTTC,CASSDSRGTAYNEQFF
.,TRBJ1-6,TRBV10-3,TRBD1,TGTGCCATCAGTGTCCAGGGGGCCAATTCACCCCTCCACTTT,CAISVQGANSPLHF
.,TRBJ1-1,TRBV9,TRBD1,TGTGCCAGCAGCGGAGGGAGGACAGGGGATTTAGGCACTGAAGCTTTCTTT,CASSGGRTGDLGTEAFF
few,TRBJ2-3,TRBV6-2/TRBV6-3,TRBD2,TGTGCCAGCAGAACTAGCGGGAGTCCAGATACGCAGTATTTT,CASRTSGSPDTQYF
few,TRBJ2-3,TRBV28,TRBD1,TGTGCCAGCAGTCCGGTCCCCGGGACAGGGCGGACAGATACGCAGTATTTT,CASSPVPGTGRTDTQYF
.,TRBJ2-5,TRBV7-2,TRBD2,TGTGCCAGCAGCACACTAGCGTTCCAAGAGACCCAGTACTTC,CASSTLAFQETQYF
.,TRBJ1-2,TRBV9,.,TGTGCCAGCGGGGACACCTATGGCTACACCTTC,CASGDTYGYTF
.,TRBJ1-2,TRBV6-2/TRBV6-3,.,TGTGCCAGCAACTCGGCAAATAACTATGGCTACACCTTC,CASNSANNYGYTF
.,TRBJ1-2,TRBV28,.,TGTGCCAGTAAACGGGACTCCGGTTCCTATGGCTACACCTTC,CASKRDSGSYGYTF
.,TRBJ2-1,TRBV20-1,.,TGCAGTGCTAGAGAAGGAGGGGGCGCCTACAATGAGCAGTTCTTC,CSAREGGGAYNEQFF
few,TRBJ1-2,TRBV7-9,.,TGTGCCAGCAGCTCTCGCCGGGACGGTTGGGCGCGGGGCTACACCTTC,CASSSRRDGWARGYTF
few,TRBJ1-3,TRBV20-1,.,TGCAGTGCCGCTAAAGGGGTCGAAAACACCATATATTTT,CSAAKGVENTIYF
.,TRBJ2-7,TRBV5-1,.,TGCGCCAGCAGCTTGGAGACTCACTCCTACGAGCAGTACTTC,CASSLETHSYEQYF
once,TRBJ1-1,TRBV20-1,.,TGCAGTGCTAGAGATGCGGTTCTGGCTGAAGCTTTCTTT,CSARDAVLAEAFF
few,TRBJ2-5,TRBV4-1,TRBD2,TGCGCCAGCAGCCAAGATACGGGGGGCCAAGAGACCCAGTACTTC,CASSQDTGGQETQYF
.,TRBJ2-4,TRBV15,.,TGTGCCACCAGCTCTCGTAGGACATTCGCCAAAAACATTCAGTACTTC,CATSSRRTFAKNIQYF
few,TRBJ1-3,TRBV20-1,.,TGCAGTGCTAGAGTCGGAGGACCTGGAAACACCATATATTTT,CSARVGGPGNTIYF
few,TRBJ2-5,TRBV27,.,TGTGCCAGCTCAAATGGGGTCGAGACCCAGTACTTC,CASSNGVETQYF
many,TRBJ2-2,TRBV5-6,TRBD1,TGTGCCAGCAGCTTCTCAGACAGGGTCACCGGGGAGCTGTTTTTT,CASSFSDRVTGELFF
few,TRBJ2-3,TRBV29-1,TRBD1,TGCAGCGCCGCTCCGGGACAGGGGGCGAGGAATACGCAGTATTTT,CSAAPGQGARNTQYF
.,TRBJ2-7,TRBV7-2,TRBD1,TGTGCCAGCAGCTCCTCGGACAGGGCCCCCTACGAGCAGTACTTC,CASSSSDRAPYEQYF
.,TRBJ1-6,TRBV28,.,TGTGCCAGCAAACCTCATCATAATTCACCCCTCCACTTT,CASKPHHNSPLHF
few,TRBJ2-5,TRBV6-2/TRBV6-3,TRBD2,TGTGCCAGCGAAAGCGGGGGAAGAGGGACCCAGTACTTC,CASESGGRGTQYF
.,TRBJ2-7,TRBV20-1,TRBD1,TGCAGTGCTTTGGCTTCTCCGGACAGGGGCTACGAGCAGTACTTC,CSALASPDRGYEQYF
.,TRBJ2-6,TRBV2,.,TGTGCCAGCAGGCAGAACTCTGGGGCCAACGTCCTGACTTTC,CASRQNSGANVLTF
many,TRBJ2-7,TRBV20-1,TRBD2,TGCAGTGCTCCTAGGACTAGTTCGTCAGGCGAGCAGTACTTC,CSAPRTSSSGEQYF
few,TRBJ2-1,TRBV9,.,TGTGCCAGCAGCCCCAGGGGGGGAGACAATGAGCAGTTCTTC,CASSPRGGDNEQFF
.,TRBJ2-5,TRBV7-9,TRBD2,TGTGCCAGCAGCTTAGCGTTGCTAGCGGATAAGAATGGGACCCAGTACTTC,CASSLALLADKNGTQYF
.,TRBJ1-1,TRBV4-1,.,TGCGCCAGCAGCAAATTACAGGGAACTGAAGCTTTCTTT,CASSKLQGTEAFF
.,TRBJ2-3,TRBV6-2/TRBV6-3,.,TGTGCCAGCAGTTCCACCCCCCGAGGAGATACGCAGTATTTT,CASSSTPRGDTQYF
few,TRBJ1-2,TRBV12-3/TRBV12-4,.,TGTGCCAGCAGTTTAGTGTCAGGGACAATCAACTATGGCTACACCTTC,CASSLVSGTINYGYTF
.,TRBJ2-3,TRBV28,.,TGTGCCAGCAGTCGTGGGAGTACAGATACGCAGTATTTT,CASSRGSTDTQYF
.,TRBJ2-2,TRBV12-3/TRBV12-4,TRBD2,TGTGCCAGCAGTGCGGGAGACGCGAACACCGGGGAGCTGTTTTTT,CASSAGDANTGELFF
.,TRBJ1-2,TRBV2,TRBD1,TGTGCCAGCAGGGGGGACAGGGGAGATGGCTACACCTTC,CASRGDRGDGYTF
few,TRBJ1-2,TRBV20-1,.,TGCAGTGCTAAACCCCTCGCCGGCTACACCTTC,CSAKPLAGYTF
few,TRBJ2-3,TRBV6-6,.,TGTGCCAGCAGTTCGGACGGATATACGCAGTATTTT,CASSSDGYTQYF
few,TRBJ2-3,TRBV20-1,TRBD2,TGCAGTGCTGGAGCGGGGGGGAGCTTAGATACGCAGTATTTT,CSAGAGGSLDTQYF
few,TRBJ2-1,TRBV2,.,TGTGCCAGCAGTGCTACAGGGAGTGAGCAGTTCTTC,CASSATGSEQFF
many,TRBJ1-1,TRBV3-1,.,TGTGCCAGCAGCCGCGGGGGAGGGAACACTGAAGCTTTCTTT,CASSRGGGNTEAFF
few,TRBJ2-3,TRBV12-3/TRBV12-4,TRBD2,TGTGCCAGCAGTGTTAGACTAGCGGGAGCGGATACGCAGTATTTT,CASSVRLAGADTQYF